Following are 8 T cell receptor beta chains from one sample sequenced in a study of CD8 T cells in Susac syndrome. Random hexamers were used to reverse transcribe an amount of about 0.5 to 1 ug RNA. TCRdb re-called the immunoSEQ multiplex PCR reads through MiXCR, storing one row per CDR3 protein. The sample contains about 73,000 distinct CDR3 sequences, roughly 94% of which appear only once. The sample was CD8+ T cells from PBMCs. Every receptor here comes from a human donor with multiple sclerosis.

V gene TRBV5-6 combines with J gene TRBJ2-1, with D possibly matching TRBD1 (6 bases). Trimming cost V 2 bases and J 4 bases, with 10 bases left between them. The CDR3 contains 14 residues. Germline V gives CDR1 SGHDT, CDR2 YYEEEE. CDR3 loop: CASSFGTRYNEQFF. Here the CDR3 DNA reads TGTGCCAGCAGCTTCGGGACAAGATACAATGAGCAGTTCTTC.

The chain recombines TRBV20-1 with TRBJ2-5; D call uncertain. Trimming removed 3 bases from V and 3 bases from J, with 11 bases in between. Looked up from germline, CDR1 is DFQATT and CDR2 is SNEGSKA (reference sequence). The CDR3 is made up of 13 amino acids. CDR3 DNA: TGCAGTGCTAGGCAGCCCCTTGAAGAGACCCAGTACTTC. It codes for CSARQPLEETQYF.

This clonotype was picked up a small number of times. The junction does not match germline at one end; this may be a read error. In nucleotides, the CDR3 is TGCGCCAGCAGTCAAGAACGTGTGGGCTCCTACGAGCAGTACTTC. This translates into CASSQERVGSYEQYF. This rearrangement joins TRBV4-3 to TRBJ2-7; D is undetermined. In germline, CDR1 is LGHNA, CDR2 YSLEER. The CDR3 is 15 amino acids.

This chain uses TRBV7-9 with TRBJ2-7; TRBD2 is a possible D gene (5 bases). Germline V lookup: CDR1 SEHNR, CDR2 FQNEAQ (reference sequence). Trimming left V 4 bases short and J 0 bases short, with 10 bases between. CDR3 length: 14 residues. This CDR3 reads CASSSPGFSYEQYF. CDR3 in DNA: TGTGCCAGCAGCTCACCGGGATTCTCCTACGAGCAGTACTTC.

The rearrangement links TRBV20-1 to TRBJ2-7, with a tentative D call TRBD2 (5 bases). The germline V gene has CDR1 DFQATT and CDR2 SNEGSKA (reference sequence). Trimming cost V 3 bases and J 4 bases, with 10 bases left between them. The CDR3 loop spans 12 amino acids. CDR3 in amino acids: CSARSSGYEQYF. DNA of the CDR3: TGCAGTGCTAGGTCGAGCGGATACGAGCAGTACTTC.

Only one count was recorded for this clonotype. The chain combines TRBV7-9 with TRBJ2-5, with 10 bases identical to TRBD2. Germline V gene data show CDR1 as SEHNR and CDR2 as FQNEAQ (reference sequence). The CDR3 is 16 residues long. The trim removed 2 bases at V and 0 bases at J, leaving 3 bases unmatched. CDR3 nucleotides: TGTGCCAGCAGCTTACCAACTAGCGGGGACCAAGAGACCCAGTACTTC. Translated, it gives CASSLPTSGDQETQYF.

For the CDR3, the DNA is TGTGCCAGCTCACCGCCAGGGCGGGGGAACACTGAAGCTTTCTTT. This encodes CASSPPGRGNTEAFF. The gene calls are TRBV18 and TRBJ1-1, with TRBD1 as a possible D gene (5 bases). Trimming took 3 bases from V and 1 from J, leaving 12 bases between them. The CDR3 totals 15 residues. The V gene's germline CDR1 is KGHSH and CDR2 LQKENI.

The chain joins TRBV7-9 to TRBJ2-7; D possibly uses TRBD1 or TRBD2 (5 bases each). The CDR3 has 13 amino acids. The V gene lost 10 bases and the J gene lost 2 bases, with 15 bases spanning the gap. Per the germline V gene, CDR1 is SEHNR and CDR2 is FQNEAQ (reference sequence). The CDR3 sequence is CATLGEPAYEQYF. The CDR3 DNA reads TGTGCCACGTTAGGGGAGCCCGCCTACGAGCAGTACTTC.